The clone carrying this T cell receptor (beta chain) was counted a single time. These data belong to a study of cytomegalovirus exposure and HLA in healthy donors. 60 Vbeta and 13 Jbeta primers were used in PCR. TCRdb's table, derived via immunoSEQ multiplex PCR, lists solely in-frame clones and lacks some. Of around 21,000 clones detected, 65% to 85% appear once; the ten largest clones hold roughly 6.8%. V dropped 0 bases and J dropped 2; count of bases not matched to a gene: 7. Per germline, CDR1 MNHEY and CDR2 SVGAGI. The CDR3 length is 16 residues. The receptor's source is a man between 60 and 70 years old in good health and CMV-seronegative. The sequenced sample consisted of PBMCs. This chain joins TRBV6-5 and TRBJ2-7; TRBD1 matches 7 bases. The CDR3 nucleotides read TGTGCCAGCAGTTACTCCCGGACAGGCGCTACCTACGAGCAGTACTTC. It is translated as CASSYSRTGATYEQYF.